One and the same sample provided the 12 T cell receptor beta chains below, sequenced in a study of T cell repertoires in cytomegalovirus infection. These TCRs' antigens remain unknown. TCRdb re-called the reads with MiXCR, one entry per CDR3 protein. The data show a few hundred thousand distinct CDR3 sequences, with 40% seen just once and about 48% held by the top ten. The input for sequencing was cultured PBMCs, taken from culture after CMV antigen stimulation. These receptors came from a human donor in good health (CMV status not recorded). Some clones in this sample may be carry-over from other donors' samples.

The chain uses TRBV10-3 and TRBJ1-2; D may be TRBD1 (5 bases). The CDR3 length is 14 residues. Trimming took off 3 bases at V and 8 bases at J, with 16 bases between the two ends. The germline gives CDR1 ENHRY, CDR2 SYGVKD. CDR3 protein: CAISDPIRGMGYTF. The DNA of the CDR3 is TGTGCCATCAGTGACCCCATCCGGGGCATGGGCTACACCTTC.

Here the CDR3 DNA reads TGTGCCAGCAGCTGGCCGGGACAGGGGTTTGGGCGGAACACTGAAGCTTTCTTT. Residues: CASSWPGQGFGRNTEAFF. The chain joins TRBV7-6 to TRBJ1-1; 10 bases map to TRBD1. Looked up from germline, CDR1 is SGHVS and CDR2 is FNYEAQ. The CDR3 is 18 amino acids. V shed 4 bases and J 1 base; nucleotides not matched to a gene: 12.

This chain uses TRBV4-1 with TRBJ2-7; 16 bases are shared with TRBD2. Germline V CDR1 and CDR2: MGHRA, YSYEKL. J gave up 0 bases and V 4 bases, and 6 bases lay outside the gene matches. CDR3 length: 18 amino acids. The CDR3 region has the DNA TGCGCCAGCAGCCGGGGACTAGCGGGAGGGTCCAGCTCCTACGAGCAGTACTTC. Translated, it gives CASSRGLAGGSSSYEQYF.

The chain links TRBV9 to TRBJ2-7; D possibly corresponds to TRBD2 (6 bases). The CDR3 length is 15 residues. Germline CDR1 and CDR2: SGDLS and YYNGEE. The ends were cut back, 0 bases at V and 0 bases at J, with 10 bases in the middle. Written as DNA, the CDR3 is TGTGCCAGCAGCGTAGAGGGACTCCCCTCCTACGAGCAGTACTTC. Its protein is CASSVEGLPSYEQYF. The variable domain in full, with the rest retrieved from reference TRBV9 and TRBJ2-7, is DSGVTQTPKHLITATGQRVTLRCSPRSGDLSVYWYQQSLDQGLQFLIQYYNGEERAKGNILERFSAQQFPDLHSELNLSSLELGDSALYFCASSVEGLPSYEQYFGPGTRLTVT.

CDR3 protein: CASSPSVGDTGELFF. The CDR3 DNA reads TGTGCCAGCAGTCCCTCTGTGGGAGACACCGGGGAGCTGTTTTTT. The gene calls are TRBV28 and TRBJ2-2; the D gene is possibly TRBD2 (5 bases). Germline CDR1 MDHEN, CDR2 SYDVKM. The length of the CDR3 is 15 residues. The germline V and J ends were trimmed by 5 bases and 3 bases, with 13 bases remaining between them.

The CDR3 nucleotides read TGTGCCAGCTCACCTAGGGGACCGGCCCTCACCGGGGAGCTGTTTTTT. The encoded protein is CASSPRGPALTGELFF. This chain joins TRBV18 and TRBJ2-2; TRBD1 or TRBD2 may be the D gene (5 bases each). The CDR3 contains 16 residues. Germline V CDR1 and CDR2: KGHSH, LQKENI. V was shortened by 3 bases and J by 4 bases, with 15 bases between the two germline ends. The full variable domain, its missing parts supplied by reference TRBV18 and TRBJ2-2, is NAGVMQNPRHLVRRRGQEARLRCSPMKGHSHVYWYRQLPEEGLKFMVYLQKENIIDESGMPKERFSAEFPKEGPSILRIQQVVRGDSAAYFCASSPRGPALTGELFFGEGSRLTVL.

The genes are TRBV11-2 and TRBJ2-1, with TRBD2 identical over 9 bases. CDR3 length: 16 residues. Germline lookup yields CDR1 SGHAT and CDR2 FQNNGV. Trimming at V came to 6 bases and at J to 2 bases, leaving 8 bases not matched to a gene. Written as DNA, the CDR3 is TGTGCCAGCAGTACGGCGGGGACTAGCACCTACAATGAGCAGTTCTTC. It is translated as CASSTAGTSTYNEQFF.

This clonotype was found once. The junction does not match germline at one end; this may be a read error. The chain is built from TRBV20-1 and TRBJ2-5; 9 bases are a match to TRBD1. Germline V CDR1 and CDR2: DFQATT, SNEGSKA (reference sequence). The CDR3 totals 15 residues. CDR3 residues: CSARLTGGAEENQYF. Here the CDR3 DNA reads TGCAGTGCTAGACTTACAGGGGGCGCGGAAGAGAACCAGTACTTC.

There are many counts of this clonotype. This chain uses TRBV7-2 with TRBJ2-2, with TRBD1 matching 11 bases. The CDR3 is made up of 16 amino acids. V was clipped by 7 bases and J by 6 bases; unmatched bases: 10. CDR1 is SGHTA and CDR2 is FQGNSA in the germline V gene. The CDR3 bases are TGTGCCAGCACCCTTGGAGGGACAGGGGGATCCGGGGAGCTGTTTTTT. Translation gives CASTLGGTGGSGELFF.

This rearrangement joins TRBV7-3 to TRBJ2-6, with 7 bases fitting TRBD1. CDR1 and CDR2 from the germline V gene are SGHTA and FQGTGA. CDR3 length: 17 residues. The ends lost 5 bases at V and 0 bases at J; junction bases unmatched: 7. CDR3: CASSLDRLYSGANVLTF. CDR3 sequence (DNA): TGTGCCAGCAGCCTGGACAGGCTTTACTCTGGGGCCAACGTCCTGACTTTC.

This chain joins TRBV10-2 and TRBJ2-1; 7 bases are shared with TRBD2. CDR3 length equals 15 residues. V gave up 6 bases and J gave up 3 bases; unmatched junction bases: 8. The V gene's germline CDR1 is WSHSY and CDR2 SAAADI. The CDR3 DNA follows: TGCGCCAGCAGGGGGTGGCGGGGGAACTACAATGAGCAGTTCTTC. The encoded protein is CASRGWRGNYNEQFF.

The chain couples TRBV4-2 to TRBJ2-7; weak D call: TRBD2 (5 bases). V was shortened by 4 bases and J by 5 bases, with 18 bases between the two germline ends. The CDR3 length is 15 residues. Germline CDR1 reads LGHNA; CDR2 reads YNFKEQ. The CDR3 loop reads CASSPSESVLDEQYF. Here the CDR3 DNA reads TGTGCCAGCAGCCCTTCGGAATCCGTACTAGACGAGCAGTACTTC.